This T cell receptor beta chain appears in the sequencing data of a study of blood T cell repertoires in COVID-19. As for the study in general: Sites in the United States, Italy and Spain provided acute and convalescent COVID-19 samples. PBMCs, B-cell-depleted T cells, or T cells provided the cDNA or gDNA that made up the material.

The V gene lost 5 bases and the J gene lost 12 bases, with 8 bases spanning the gap. CDR3 size: 11 residues. CDR1 SNHLY and CDR2 FYNNEI come from the germline V gene. Methods used by the authors: Estimation of nucleated cell counts relied on the amplification of reference gene primers. Profiling relied on immunoSEQ multiplex PCR, and the TCRdb table lists in-frame clones only, not all of them. V and J calls and clone size are copied from that table; D and trimming were computed from the DNA. The data show roughly 80,000 clones, approximately 82% seen once. Sample: peripheral blood. This TCR was recovered from a woman aged 60-75 years with acute or convalescent COVID-19. V usage is TRBV2 and J usage is TRBJ1-6; D remains ambiguous. CDR3 region: CASSSQIPLHF. CDR3 nucleotides: TGTGCCAGCAGTTCACAGATACCCCTCCACTTT.